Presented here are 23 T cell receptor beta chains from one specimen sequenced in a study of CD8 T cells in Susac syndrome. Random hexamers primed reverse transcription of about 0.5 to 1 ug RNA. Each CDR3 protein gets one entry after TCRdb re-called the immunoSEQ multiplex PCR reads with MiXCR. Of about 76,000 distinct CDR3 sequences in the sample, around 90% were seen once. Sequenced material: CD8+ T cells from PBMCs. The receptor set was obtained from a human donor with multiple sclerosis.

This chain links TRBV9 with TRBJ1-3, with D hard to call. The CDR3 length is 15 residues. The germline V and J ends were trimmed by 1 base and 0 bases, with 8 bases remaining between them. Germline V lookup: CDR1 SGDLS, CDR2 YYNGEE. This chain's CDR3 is CASSVHGDSGNTIYF. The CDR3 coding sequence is TGTGCCAGCAGCGTACACGGTGACTCTGGAAACACCATATATTTT.

The CDR3 sequence: CASSGPQGGEQYF. As DNA, the CDR3 is TGTGCCAGCAGCGGACCCCAAGGGGGCGAGCAGTACTTC. V is TRBV2 and J is TRBJ2-7; maybe TRBD1 (6 bases). Germline assignment: CDR1 SNHLY and CDR2 FYNNEI. With 6 bases removed from V and 6 bases from J, the gap between germline ends came to 15 bases. The CDR3 consists of 13 residues.

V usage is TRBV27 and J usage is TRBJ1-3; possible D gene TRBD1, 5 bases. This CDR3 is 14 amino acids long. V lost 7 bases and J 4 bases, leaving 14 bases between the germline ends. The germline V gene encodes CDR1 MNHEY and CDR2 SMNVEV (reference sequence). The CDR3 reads CASKSTAYGNTIYF. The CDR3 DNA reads TGTGCCAGCAAGTCGACAGCTTACGGAAACACCATATATTTT.

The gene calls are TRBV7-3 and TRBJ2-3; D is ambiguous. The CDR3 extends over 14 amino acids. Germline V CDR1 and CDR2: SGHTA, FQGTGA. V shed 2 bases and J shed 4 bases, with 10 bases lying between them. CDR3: CASSLLDPPDTQYF. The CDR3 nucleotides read TGTGCCAGCAGCTTACTGGACCCCCCAGATACGCAGTATTTT.

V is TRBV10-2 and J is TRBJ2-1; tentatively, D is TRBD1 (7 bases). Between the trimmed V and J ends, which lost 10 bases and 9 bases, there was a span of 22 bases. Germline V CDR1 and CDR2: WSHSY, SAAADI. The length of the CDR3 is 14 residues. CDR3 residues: CATRGETLLIEQFF. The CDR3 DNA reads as TGCGCCACCAGGGGGGAGACCCTTCTTATTGAGCAGTTCTTC.

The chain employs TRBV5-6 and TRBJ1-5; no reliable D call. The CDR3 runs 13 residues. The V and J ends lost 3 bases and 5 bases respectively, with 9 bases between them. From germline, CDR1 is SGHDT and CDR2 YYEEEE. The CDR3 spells CASSSGLDQPQHF. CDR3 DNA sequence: TGTGCCAGCAGCTCGGGTTTAGATCAGCCCCAGCATTTT.

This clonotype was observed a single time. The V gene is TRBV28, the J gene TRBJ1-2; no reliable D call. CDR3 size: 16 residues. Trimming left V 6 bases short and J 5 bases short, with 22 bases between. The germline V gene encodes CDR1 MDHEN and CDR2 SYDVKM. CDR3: CASSSGPIDEFYGYTF. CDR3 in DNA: TGTGCCAGCAGCTCAGGACCGATCGACGAGTTTTATGGCTACACCTTC.

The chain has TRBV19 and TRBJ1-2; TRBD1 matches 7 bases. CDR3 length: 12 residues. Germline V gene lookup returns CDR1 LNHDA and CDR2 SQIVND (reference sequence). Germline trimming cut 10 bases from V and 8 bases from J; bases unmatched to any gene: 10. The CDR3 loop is CATRTGPSGYTF. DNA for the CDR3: TGTGCCACCAGGACAGGTCCGAGCGGCTACACCTTC.

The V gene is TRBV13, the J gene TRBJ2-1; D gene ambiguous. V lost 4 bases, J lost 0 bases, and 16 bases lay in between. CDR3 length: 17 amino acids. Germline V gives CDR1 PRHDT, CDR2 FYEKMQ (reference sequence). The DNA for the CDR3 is TGTGCCAGCAGCTCGCCCTCTAACCCTAGCTCCTACAATGAGCAGTTCTTC. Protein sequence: CASSSPSNPSSYNEQFF.

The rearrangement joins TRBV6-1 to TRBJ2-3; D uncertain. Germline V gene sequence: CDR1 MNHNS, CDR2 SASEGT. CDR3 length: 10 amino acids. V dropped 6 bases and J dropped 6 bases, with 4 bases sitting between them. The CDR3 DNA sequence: TGTGCCAGCAGAGGGGATACGCAGTATTTT. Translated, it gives CASRGDTQYF.

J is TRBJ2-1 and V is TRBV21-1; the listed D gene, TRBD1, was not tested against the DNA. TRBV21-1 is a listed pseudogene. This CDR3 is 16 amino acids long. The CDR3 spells CASIKGPDSTYNEQFF. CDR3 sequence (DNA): TGTGCCAGCATCAAGGGGCCGGACAGCACCTACAATGAGCAGTTCTTC.

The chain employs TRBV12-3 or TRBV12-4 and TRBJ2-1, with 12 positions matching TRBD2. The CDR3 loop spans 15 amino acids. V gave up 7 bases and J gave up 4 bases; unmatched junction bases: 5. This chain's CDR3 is CASTATSGSYNEQFF. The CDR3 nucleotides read TGTGCCAGCACCGCGACTAGCGGGAGTTACAATGAGCAGTTCTTC.

CDR3 sequence reads: CASSRTGGAFF. Here the CDR3 DNA reads TGTGCCAGTAGTAGGACCGGCGGAGCTTTCTTT. The chain combines TRBV19 with TRBJ1-1; D is unresolved. Looked up from germline, CDR1 is LNHDA and CDR2 is SQIVND (reference sequence). The length of the CDR3 is 11 residues. V lost 4 bases and J lost 10, with 10 bases in between.

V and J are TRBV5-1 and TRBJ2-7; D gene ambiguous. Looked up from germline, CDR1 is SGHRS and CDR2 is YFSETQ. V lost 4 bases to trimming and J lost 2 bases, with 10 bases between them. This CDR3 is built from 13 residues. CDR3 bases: TGCGCCAGCAGCCCGACGGGCGCCTACGAGCAGTACTTC. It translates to CASSPTGAYEQYF.

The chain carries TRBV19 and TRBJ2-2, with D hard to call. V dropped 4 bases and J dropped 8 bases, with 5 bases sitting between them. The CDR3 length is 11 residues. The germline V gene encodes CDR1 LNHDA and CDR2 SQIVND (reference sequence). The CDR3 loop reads CASSTRGELFF. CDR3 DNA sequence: TGTGCCAGTAGTACTAGGGGGGAGCTGTTTTTT. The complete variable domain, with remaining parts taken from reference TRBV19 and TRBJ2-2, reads DGGITQSPKYLFRKEGQNVTLSCEQNLNHDAMYWYRQDPGQGLRLIYYSQIVNDFQKGDIAEGYSVSREKKESFPLTVTSAQKNPTAFYLCASSTRGELFFGEGSRLTVL.

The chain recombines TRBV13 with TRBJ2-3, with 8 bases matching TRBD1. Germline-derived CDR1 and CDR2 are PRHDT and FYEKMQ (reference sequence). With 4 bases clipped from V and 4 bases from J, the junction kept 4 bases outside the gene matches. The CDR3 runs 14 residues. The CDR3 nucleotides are TGTGCCAGCAGCTCGGACAGGGCACCAGATACGCAGTATTTT. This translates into CASSSDRAPDTQYF.

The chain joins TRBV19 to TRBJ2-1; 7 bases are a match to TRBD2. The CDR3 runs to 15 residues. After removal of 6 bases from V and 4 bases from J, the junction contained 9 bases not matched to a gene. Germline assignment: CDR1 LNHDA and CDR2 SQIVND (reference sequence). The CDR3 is CASSITGGYYNEQFF. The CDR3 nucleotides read TGTGCCAGTAGCATTACGGGGGGATATTACAATGAGCAGTTCTTC.

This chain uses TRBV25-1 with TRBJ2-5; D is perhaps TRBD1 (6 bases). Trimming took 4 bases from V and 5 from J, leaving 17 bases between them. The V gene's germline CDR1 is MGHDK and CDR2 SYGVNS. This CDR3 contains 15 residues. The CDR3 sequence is CASSAGHLYSETQYF. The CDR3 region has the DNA TGTGCCAGCAGTGCGGGACACCTTTATTCGGAGACCCAGTACTTC. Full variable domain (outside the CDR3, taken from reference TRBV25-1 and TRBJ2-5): EADIYQTPRYLVIGTGKKITLECSQTMGHDKMYWYQQDPGMELHLIHYSYGVNSTEKGDLSSESTVSRIRTEHFPLTLESARPSHTSQYLCASSAGHLYSETQYFGPGTRLLVL.

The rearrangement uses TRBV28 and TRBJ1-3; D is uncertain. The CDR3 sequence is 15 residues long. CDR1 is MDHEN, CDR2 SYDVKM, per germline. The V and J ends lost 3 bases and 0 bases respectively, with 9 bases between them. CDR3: CASSFDTTSGNTIYF. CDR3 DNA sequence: TGTGCCAGCAGTTTTGACACAACCTCTGGAAACACCATATATTTT.

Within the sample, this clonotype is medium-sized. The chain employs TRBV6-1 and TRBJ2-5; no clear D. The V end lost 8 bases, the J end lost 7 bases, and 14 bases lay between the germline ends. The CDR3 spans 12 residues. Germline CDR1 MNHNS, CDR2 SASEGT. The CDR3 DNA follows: TGTGCCAGCCGGACGGTCGCAGGGACCCAGTACTTC. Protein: CASRTVAGTQYF.

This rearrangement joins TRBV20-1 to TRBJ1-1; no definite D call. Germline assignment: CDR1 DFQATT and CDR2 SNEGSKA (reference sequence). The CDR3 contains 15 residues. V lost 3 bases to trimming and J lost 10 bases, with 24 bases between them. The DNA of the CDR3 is TGCAGTGCTAGCTTTTGCGTCATCCCTACTAGTGGAGCTTTCTTT. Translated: CSASFCVIPTSGAFF.

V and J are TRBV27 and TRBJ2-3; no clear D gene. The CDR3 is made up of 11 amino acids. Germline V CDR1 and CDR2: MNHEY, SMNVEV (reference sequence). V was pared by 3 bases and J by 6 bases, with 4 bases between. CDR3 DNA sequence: TGTGCCAGCAGTTTCCTGGATACGCAGTATTTT. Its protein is CASSFLDTQYF.

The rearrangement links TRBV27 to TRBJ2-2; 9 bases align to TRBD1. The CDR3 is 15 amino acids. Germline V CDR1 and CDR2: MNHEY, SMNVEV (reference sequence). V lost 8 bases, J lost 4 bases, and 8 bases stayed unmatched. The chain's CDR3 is CASSPADRGTGELFF. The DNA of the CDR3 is TGTGCCAGCTCCCCCGCGGACAGGGGCACCGGGGAGCTGTTTTTT.